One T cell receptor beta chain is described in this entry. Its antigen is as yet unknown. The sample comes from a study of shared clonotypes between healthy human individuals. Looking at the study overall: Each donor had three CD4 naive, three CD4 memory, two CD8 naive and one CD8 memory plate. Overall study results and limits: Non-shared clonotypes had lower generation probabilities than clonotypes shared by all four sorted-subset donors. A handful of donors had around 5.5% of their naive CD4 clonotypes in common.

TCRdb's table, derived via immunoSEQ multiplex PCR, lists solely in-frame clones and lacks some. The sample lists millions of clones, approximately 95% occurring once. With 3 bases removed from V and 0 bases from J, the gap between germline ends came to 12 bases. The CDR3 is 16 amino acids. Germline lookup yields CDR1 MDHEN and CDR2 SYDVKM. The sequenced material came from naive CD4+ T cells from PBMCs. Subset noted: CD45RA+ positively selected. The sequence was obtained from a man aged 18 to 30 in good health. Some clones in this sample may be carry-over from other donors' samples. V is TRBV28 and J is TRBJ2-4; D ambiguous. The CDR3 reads CASSFRNSLAKNIQYF. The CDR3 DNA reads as TGTGCCAGCAGTTTTCGAAACAGCCTAGCCAAAAACATTCAGTACTTC.